This T cell receptor beta chain was sequenced during a study of T cells in Graves' hyperthyroidism and ophthalmopathy. CDR1 is LNHNV and CDR2 is YYDKDF in the germline V gene (reference sequence). V lost 0 bases, J lost 1 base, and 10 bases lay in between. The CDR3 loop spans 15 amino acids. Patients aged 18 to 65 had newly diagnosed hyperthyroidism that had lasted under 2 months. Patients showing uncontrolled infection, other autoimmune disease, pregnancy or lactation were ineligible. This clonotype has ten or more counts. Its specificity is not known. Study-wide points: Blood also showed most of the thyroid clonotypes that were expanded above 0.001.

TCR beta CDR3 region amplification was performed from RNA transcripts. HTBI primers drove first-round RT-PCR of the TCR CDR3. Each CDR3 protein is one row after TCRdb ran MiXCR on the multiplex PCR reads. The repertoire has under 350,000 distinct CDR3 sequences, about 13% of them found once; the top ten carry less than 8%. The receptor was isolated from a woman between 35 and 50 years old with Graves' hyperthyroidism. What was sequenced was blood. The V call is TRBV15, the J call TRBJ2-7, with D uncertain. CDR3 amino acids: CATSRDLGLSYEQYF. CDR3 DNA: TGTGCCACCAGCAGAGATCTTGGGCTATCCTACGAGCAGTACTTC.